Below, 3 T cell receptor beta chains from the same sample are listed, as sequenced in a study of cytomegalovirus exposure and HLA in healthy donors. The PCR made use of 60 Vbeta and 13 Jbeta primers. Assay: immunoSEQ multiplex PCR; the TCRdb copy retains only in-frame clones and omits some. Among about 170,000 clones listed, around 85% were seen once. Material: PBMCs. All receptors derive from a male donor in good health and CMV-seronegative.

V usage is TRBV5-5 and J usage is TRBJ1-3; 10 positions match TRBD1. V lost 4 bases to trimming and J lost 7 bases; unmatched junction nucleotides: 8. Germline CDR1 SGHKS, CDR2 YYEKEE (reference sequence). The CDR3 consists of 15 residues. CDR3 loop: CASSTGQGLFNTIYF. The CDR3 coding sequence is TGTGCCAGCAGCACGGGACAGGGGTTGTTTAACACCATATATTTT.

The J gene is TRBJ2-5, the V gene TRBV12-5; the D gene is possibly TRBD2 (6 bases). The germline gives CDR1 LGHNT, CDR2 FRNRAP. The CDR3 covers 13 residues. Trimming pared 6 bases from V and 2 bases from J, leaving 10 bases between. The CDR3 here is CASGASDQETQYF. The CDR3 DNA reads TGTGCTAGTGGAGCTAGCGATCAAGAGACCCAGTACTTC.

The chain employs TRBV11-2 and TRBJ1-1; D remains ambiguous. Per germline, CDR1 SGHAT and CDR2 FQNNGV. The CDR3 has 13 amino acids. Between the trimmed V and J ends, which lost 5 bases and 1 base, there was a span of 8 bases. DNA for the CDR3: TGTGCCAGCAGCGTAGGTAGGAACACTGAAGCTTTCTTT. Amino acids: CASSVGRNTEAFF.